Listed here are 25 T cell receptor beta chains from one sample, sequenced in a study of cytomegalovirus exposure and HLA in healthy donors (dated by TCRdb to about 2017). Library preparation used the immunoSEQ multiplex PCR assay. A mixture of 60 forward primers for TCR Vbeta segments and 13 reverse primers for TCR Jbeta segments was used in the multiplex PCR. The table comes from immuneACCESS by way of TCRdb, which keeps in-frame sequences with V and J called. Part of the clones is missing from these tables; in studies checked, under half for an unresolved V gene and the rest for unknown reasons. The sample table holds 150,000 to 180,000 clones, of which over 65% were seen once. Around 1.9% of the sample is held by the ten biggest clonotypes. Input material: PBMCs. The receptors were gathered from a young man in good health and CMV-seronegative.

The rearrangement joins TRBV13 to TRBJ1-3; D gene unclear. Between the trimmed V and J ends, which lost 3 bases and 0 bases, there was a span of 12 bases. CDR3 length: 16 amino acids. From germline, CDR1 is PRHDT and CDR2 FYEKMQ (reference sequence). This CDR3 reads CASSFSGDNSGNTIYF. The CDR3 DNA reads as TGTGCCAGCAGCTTCTCCGGAGATAACTCTGGAAACACCATATATTTT.

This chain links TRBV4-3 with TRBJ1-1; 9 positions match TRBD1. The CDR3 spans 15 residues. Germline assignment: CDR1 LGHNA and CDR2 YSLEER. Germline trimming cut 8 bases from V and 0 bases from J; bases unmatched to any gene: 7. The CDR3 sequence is CASCRDRAVNTEAFF. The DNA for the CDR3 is TGCGCCAGCTGCCGGGACAGGGCTGTGAACACTGAAGCTTTCTTT.

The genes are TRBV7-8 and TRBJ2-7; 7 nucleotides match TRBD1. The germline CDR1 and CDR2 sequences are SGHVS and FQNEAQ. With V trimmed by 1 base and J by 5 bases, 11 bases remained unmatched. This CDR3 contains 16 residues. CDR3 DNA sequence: TGTGCCAGCAGCTTAGTACAGGACAGGAGGACGCACGAGCAGTACTTC. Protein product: CASSLVQDRRTHEQYF.

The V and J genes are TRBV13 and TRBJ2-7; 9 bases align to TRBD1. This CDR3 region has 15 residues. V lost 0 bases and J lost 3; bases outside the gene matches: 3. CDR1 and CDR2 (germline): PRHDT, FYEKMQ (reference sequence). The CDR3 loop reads CASSLGRDRVYEQYF. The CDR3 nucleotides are TGTGCCAGCAGCTTAGGTAGGGACAGGGTCTACGAGCAGTACTTC.

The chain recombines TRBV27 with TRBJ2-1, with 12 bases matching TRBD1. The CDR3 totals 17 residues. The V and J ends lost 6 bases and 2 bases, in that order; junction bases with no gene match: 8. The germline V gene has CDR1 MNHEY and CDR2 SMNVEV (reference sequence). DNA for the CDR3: TGTGCCAGCAGGAGCCCTGGGACAGGGGGCCCCTACAATGAGCAGTTCTTC. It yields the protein CASRSPGTGGPYNEQFF.

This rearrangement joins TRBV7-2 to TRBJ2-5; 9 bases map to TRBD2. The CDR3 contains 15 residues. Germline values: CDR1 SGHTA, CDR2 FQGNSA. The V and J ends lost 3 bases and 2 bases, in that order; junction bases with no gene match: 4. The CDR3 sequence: CASSLGGGAQETQYF. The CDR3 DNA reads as TGTGCCAGCAGCTTGGGCGGGGGGGCACAAGAGACCCAGTACTTC.

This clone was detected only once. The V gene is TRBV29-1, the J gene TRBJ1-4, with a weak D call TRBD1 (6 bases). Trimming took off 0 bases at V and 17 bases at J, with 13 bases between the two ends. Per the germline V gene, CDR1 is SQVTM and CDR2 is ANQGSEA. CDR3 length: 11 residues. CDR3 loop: CSVEEMGAHFF. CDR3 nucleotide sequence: TGCAGCGTTGAAGAAATGGGGGCACATTTTTTT.

The CDR3 sequence: CASDTYNEQFF. The CDR3 DNA reads TGTGCCAGCGACACCTACAATGAGCAGTTCTTC. This chain connects TRBV6-1 to TRBJ2-1; no firm D call. Trimming cost V 8 bases and J 2 bases, with 4 bases left between them. The CDR3 totals 11 residues. CDR1 and CDR2 (germline): MNHNS, SASEGT.

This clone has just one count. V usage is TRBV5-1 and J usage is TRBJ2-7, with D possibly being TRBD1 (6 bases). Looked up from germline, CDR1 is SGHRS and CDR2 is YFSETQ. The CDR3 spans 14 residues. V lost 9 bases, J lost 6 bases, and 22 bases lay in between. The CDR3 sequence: CANSSEAGAGEQYF. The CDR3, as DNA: TGCGCCAACTCTAGTGAAGCAGGGGCCGGCGAGCAGTACTTC.

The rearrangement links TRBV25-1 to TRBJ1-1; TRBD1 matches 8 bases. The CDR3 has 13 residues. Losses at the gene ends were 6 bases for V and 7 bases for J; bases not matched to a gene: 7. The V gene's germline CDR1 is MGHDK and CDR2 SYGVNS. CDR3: CASSGQGEGEAFF. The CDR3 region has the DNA TGTGCCAGCAGCGGACAGGGTGAGGGTGAAGCTTTCTTT.

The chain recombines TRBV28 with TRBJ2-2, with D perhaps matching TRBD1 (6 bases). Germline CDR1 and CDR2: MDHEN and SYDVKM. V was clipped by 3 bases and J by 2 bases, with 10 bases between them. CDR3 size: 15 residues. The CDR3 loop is CASSFEGDNTGELFF. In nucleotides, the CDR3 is TGTGCCAGCAGTTTCGAGGGGGACAACACCGGGGAGCTGTTTTTT.

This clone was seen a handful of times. The CDR3, as DNA: TGTGCCAGCAGCTTGGCCAGTGAAGCTTTCTTT. Amino acids: CASSLASEAFF. The chain carries TRBV5-6 and TRBJ1-1; D remains unclear. V was shortened by 0 bases and J by 7 bases, with 4 bases between the two germline ends. Germline V gene sequence: CDR1 SGHDT, CDR2 YYEEEE. The CDR3 length is 11 residues.

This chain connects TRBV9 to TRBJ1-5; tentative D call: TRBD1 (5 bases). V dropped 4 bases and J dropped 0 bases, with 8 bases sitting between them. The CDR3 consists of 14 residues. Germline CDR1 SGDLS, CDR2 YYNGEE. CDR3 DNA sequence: TGTGCCAGCAGCCCGACAGATAGCAATCAGCCCCAGCATTTT. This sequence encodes CASSPTDSNQPQHF.

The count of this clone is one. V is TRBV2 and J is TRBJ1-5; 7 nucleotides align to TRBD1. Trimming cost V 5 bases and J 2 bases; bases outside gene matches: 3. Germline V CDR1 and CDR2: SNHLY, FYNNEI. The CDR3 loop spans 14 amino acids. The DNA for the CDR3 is TGTGCCAGCAGTAACGGACAGGGCAATCAGCCCCAGCATTTT. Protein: CASSNGQGNQPQHF. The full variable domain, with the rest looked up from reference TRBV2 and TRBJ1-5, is EPEVTQTPSHQVTQMGQEVILRCVPISNHLYFYWYRQILGQKVEFLVSFYNNEISEKSEIFDDQFSVERPDGSNFTLKIRSTKLEDSAMYFCASSNGQGNQPQHFGDGTRLSIL.

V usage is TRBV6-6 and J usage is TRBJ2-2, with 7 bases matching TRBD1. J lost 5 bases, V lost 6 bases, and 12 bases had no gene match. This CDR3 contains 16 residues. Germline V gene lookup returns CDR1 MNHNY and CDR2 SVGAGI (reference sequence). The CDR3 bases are TGTGCCAGCAGCCGTTCCGGGACAGAAAGGACCGGGGAGCTGTTTTTT. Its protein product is CASSRSGTERTGELFF.

The DNA for the CDR3 is TGCAGCGTTGCGGGAAGAGAGACCCAGTACTTC. It specifies CSVAGRETQYF. The V and J genes are TRBV29-1 and TRBJ2-5, with D perhaps TRBD2 (5 bases). Germline assignment: CDR1 SQVTM and CDR2 ANQGSEA. The V end lost 4 bases, the J end lost 4 bases, and 7 bases lay between the germline ends. This CDR3 is 11 amino acids long.

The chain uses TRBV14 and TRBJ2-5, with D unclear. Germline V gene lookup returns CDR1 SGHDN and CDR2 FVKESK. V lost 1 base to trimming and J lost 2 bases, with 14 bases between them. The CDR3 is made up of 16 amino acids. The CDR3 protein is CASSQGVNSLQETQYF. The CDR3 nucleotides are TGTGCCAGCAGCCAAGGTGTTAACTCCCTTCAAGAGACCCAGTACTTC.

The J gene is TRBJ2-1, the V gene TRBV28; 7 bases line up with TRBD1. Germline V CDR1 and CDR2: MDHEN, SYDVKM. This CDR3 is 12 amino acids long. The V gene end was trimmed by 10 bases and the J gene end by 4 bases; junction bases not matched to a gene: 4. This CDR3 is CATWDRYNEQFF. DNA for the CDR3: TGTGCCACCTGGGACAGATACAATGAGCAGTTCTTC.

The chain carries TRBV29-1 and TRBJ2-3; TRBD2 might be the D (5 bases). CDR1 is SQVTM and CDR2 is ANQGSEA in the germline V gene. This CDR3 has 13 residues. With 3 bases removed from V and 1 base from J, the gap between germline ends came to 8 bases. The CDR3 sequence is CSVDGLRTDTQYF. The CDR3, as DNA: TGCAGCGTTGACGGACTGCGCACAGATACGCAGTATTTT.

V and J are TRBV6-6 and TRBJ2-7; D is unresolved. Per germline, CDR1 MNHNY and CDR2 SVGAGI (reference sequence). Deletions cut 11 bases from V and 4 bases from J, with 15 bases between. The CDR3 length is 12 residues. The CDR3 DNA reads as TGTGCCGGCGGATTCACCGGGTACGAGCAGTACTTC. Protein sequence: CAGGFTGYEQYF.

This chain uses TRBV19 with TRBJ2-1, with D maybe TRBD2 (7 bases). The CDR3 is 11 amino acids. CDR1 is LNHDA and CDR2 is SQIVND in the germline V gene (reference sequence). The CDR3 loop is CGGRGVNEQFF. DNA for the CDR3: TGTGGAGGGAGGGGGGTCAATGAGCAGTTCTTC.

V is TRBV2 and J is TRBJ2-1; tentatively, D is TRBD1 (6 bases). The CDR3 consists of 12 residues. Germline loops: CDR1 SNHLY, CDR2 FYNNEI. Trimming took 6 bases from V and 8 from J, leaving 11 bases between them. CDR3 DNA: TGTGCCAGCAGCGAGGACAGCGATGAGCAGTTCTTC. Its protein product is CASSEDSDEQFF. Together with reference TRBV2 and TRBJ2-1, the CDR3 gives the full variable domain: EPEVTQTPSHQVTQMGQEVILRCVPISNHLYFYWYRQILGQKVEFLVSFYNNEISEKSEIFDDQFSVERPDGSNFTLKIRSTKLEDSAMYFCASSEDSDEQFFGPGTRLTVL.

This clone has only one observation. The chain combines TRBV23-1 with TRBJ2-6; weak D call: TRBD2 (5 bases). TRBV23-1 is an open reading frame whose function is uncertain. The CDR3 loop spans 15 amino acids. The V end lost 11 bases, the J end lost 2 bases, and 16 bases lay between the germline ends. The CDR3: CAGDRGLPGANVLTF. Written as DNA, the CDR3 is TGCGCCGGAGACCGAGGGCTACCTGGGGCCAACGTCCTGACTTTC.

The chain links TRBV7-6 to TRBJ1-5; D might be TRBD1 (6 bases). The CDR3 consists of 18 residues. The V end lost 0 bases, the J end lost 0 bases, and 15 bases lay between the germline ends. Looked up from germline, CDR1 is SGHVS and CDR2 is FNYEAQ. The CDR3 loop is CASSLAPQGRNSNQPQHF. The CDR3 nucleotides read TGTGCCAGCAGCTTAGCCCCACAGGGACGGAATAGCAATCAGCCCCAGCATTTT.

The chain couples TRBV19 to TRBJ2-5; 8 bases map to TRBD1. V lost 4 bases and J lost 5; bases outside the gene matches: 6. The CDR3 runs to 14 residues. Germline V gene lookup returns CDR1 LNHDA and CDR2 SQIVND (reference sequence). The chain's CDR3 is CASSTGQGWETQYF. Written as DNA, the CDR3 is TGTGCCAGTAGTACCGGACAGGGTTGGGAGACCCAGTACTTC.